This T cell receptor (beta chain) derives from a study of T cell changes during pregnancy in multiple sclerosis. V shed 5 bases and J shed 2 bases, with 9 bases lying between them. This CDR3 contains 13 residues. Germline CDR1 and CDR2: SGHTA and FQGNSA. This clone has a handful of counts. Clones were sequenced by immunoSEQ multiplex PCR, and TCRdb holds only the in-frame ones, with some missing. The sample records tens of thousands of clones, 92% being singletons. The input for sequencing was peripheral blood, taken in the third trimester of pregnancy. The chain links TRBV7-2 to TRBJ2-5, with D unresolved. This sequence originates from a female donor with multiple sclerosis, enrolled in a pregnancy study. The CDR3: CASSQARQETQYF. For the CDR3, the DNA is TGTGCCAGCAGCCAAGCCCGACAAGAGACCCAGTACTTC.